The rows below give T cell receptor beta chains drawn from one sample of a study of Ad26.COV2.S vaccination and SARS-CoV-2 variants. Sequenced by immunoSEQ multiplex PCR; TCRdb stores in-frame clones only, minus some. The repertoire consists of just over 350,000 clones, with 90% to 95% occurring once and the leading ten covering under 4%. The material was peripheral blood, obtained after recovery from COVID-19. Source of these receptors: a human donor who had recovered from COVID-19. CDR3s include the opening cysteine and the closing phenylalanine or tryptophan. Each record gives: V gene, D gene, clone size, J gene, CDR3 protein, CDR3 DNA. The D gene is left open where the match is weak. The size of a clone is reported for some rows only, either as once, few or many, or as a class for expanded clones.

TRBV7-6	-	-	TRBJ2-3	CASSSSKTSTDTQYF	TGTGCCAGCAGCAGTAGTAAAACTAGCACAGATACGCAGTATTTT
TRBV11-2	-	once	TRBJ1-2	CASSLSGQGLYGYTF	TGTGCCAGCAGCCTTTCGGGTCAGGGCCTCTATGGCTACACCTTC
TRBV23-1	-	-	TRBJ1-5	CASSHPQPQHF	TGCGCCAGCAGTCATCCTCAGCCCCAGCATTTT
TRBV19	-	-	TRBJ1-4	CASSSRTATNEKLFF	TGTGCCAGTAGTTCCCGGACAGCAACTAATGAAAAACTGTTTTTT
TRBV7-2	-	-	TRBJ2-3	CASSYAATTTSTDTQYF	TGTGCCAGCAGCTATGCCGCGACCACCACTAGCACAGATACGCAGTATTTT
TRBV14	-	-	TRBJ2-6	CASSPLSGANVLTF	TGTGCCAGCAGCCCACTCTCTGGGGCCAACGTCCTGACTTTC
TRBV5-6	-	-	TRBJ1-4	CASSFSATNEKLFF	TGTGCCAGCAGCTTCAGTGCAACTAATGAAAAACTGTTTTTT
TRBV12-5	TRBD1	-	TRBJ1-3	CASGWTGSGNTIYF	TGTGCTAGTGGTTGGACAGGGTCTGGAAACACCATATATTTT
TRBV14	-	-	TRBJ2-2	CASSQEGGAYTGELFF	TGTGCCAGCAGCCAAGAGGGGGGAGCGTACACCGGGGAGCTGTTTTTT
TRBV7-9	TRBD2	-	TRBJ2-3	CASKKLAGSGDTQYF	TGTGCCAGCAAGAAACTAGCGGGGTCCGGAGATACGCAGTATTTT
TRBV11-2	TRBD2	-	TRBJ2-1	CAAWNGLAGGYNEQFF	TGTGCCGCGTGGAATGGGCTAGCGGGGGGCTACAATGAGCAGTTCTTC
TRBV7-9	TRBD2	-	TRBJ2-7	CASSFSGGSSSEQYF	TGTGCCAGCAGCTTTAGCGGGGGGTCTTCATCCGAGCAGTACTTC
TRBV7-2	TRBD1	-	TRBJ1-4	CASSFQGGAGEKLFF	TGTGCCAGCAGCTTCCAAGGGGGCGCAGGAGAAAAACTGTTTTTT
TRBV24-1	-	-	TRBJ2-5	CATSDRNQGRETQYF	TGTGCCACCAGTGACCGCAACCAGGGGAGGGAGACCCAGTACTTC
TRBV9	-	-	TRBJ1-2	CASSVVTGSYGYTF	TGTGCCAGCAGCGTGGTAACAGGCTCCTATGGCTACACCTTC